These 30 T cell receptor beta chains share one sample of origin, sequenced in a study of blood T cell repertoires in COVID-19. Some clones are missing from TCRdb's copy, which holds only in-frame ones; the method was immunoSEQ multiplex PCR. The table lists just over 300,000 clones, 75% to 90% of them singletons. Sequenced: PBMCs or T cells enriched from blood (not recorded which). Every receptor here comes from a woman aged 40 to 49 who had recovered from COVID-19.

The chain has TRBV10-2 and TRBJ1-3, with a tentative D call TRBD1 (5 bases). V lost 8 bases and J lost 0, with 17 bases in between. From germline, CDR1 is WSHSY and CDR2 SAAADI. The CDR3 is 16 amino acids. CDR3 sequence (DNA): TGCGCCAGCTCGATGGCGACAGCACGCTCTGGAAACACCATATATTTT. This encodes CASSMATARSGNTIYF.

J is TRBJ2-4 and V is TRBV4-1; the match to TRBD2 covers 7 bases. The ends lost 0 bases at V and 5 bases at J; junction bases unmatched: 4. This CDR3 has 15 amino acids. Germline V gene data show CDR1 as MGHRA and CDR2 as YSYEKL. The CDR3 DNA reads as TGCGCCAGCAGCCAAGATCGGCTAGCGGAAAACATTCAGTACTTC. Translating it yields CASSQDRLAENIQYF.

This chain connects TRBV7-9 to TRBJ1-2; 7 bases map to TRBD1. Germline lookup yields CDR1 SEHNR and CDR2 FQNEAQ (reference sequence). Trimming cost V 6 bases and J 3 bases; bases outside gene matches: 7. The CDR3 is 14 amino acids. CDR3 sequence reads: CASRRDSTYYGYTF. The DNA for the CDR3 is TGTGCCAGCAGAAGGGACAGCACCTACTATGGCTACACCTTC.

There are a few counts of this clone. The CDR3 is CASLCGPPGQYNSPLHF. The CDR3 DNA follows: TGTGCCAGCCTCTGTGGCCCACCGGGACAGTATAATTCACCCCTCCACTTT. The chain combines TRBV11-3 with TRBJ1-6, with 7 bases fitting TRBD1. In germline, CDR1 is SGHNT, CDR2 YENEEA. With V trimmed by 8 bases and J by 4 bases, 14 bases remained unmatched. The CDR3 runs 17 residues. Drawing the rest from reference TRBV11-3 and TRBJ1-6, the complete variable domain is EAGVVQSPRYKIIEKKQPVAFWCNPISGHNTLYWYLQNLGQGPELLIRYENEEAVDDSQLPKDRFSAERLKGVDSTLKIQPAELGDSAVYLCASLCGPPGQYNSPLHFGNGTRLTVT.

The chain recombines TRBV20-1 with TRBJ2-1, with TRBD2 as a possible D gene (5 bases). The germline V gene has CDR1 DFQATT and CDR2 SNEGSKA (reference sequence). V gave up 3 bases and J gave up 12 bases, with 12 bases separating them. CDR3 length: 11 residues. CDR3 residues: CSASPTEGQFF. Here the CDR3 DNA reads TGCAGTGCTAGCCCCACTGAGGGGCAGTTCTTC.

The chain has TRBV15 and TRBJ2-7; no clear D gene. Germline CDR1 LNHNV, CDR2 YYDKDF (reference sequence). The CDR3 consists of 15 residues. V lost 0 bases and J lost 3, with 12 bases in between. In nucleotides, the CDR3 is TGTGCCACCAGCAGAGAGGGCAGGTCAAACTACGAGCAGTACTTC. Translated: CATSREGRSNYEQYF.

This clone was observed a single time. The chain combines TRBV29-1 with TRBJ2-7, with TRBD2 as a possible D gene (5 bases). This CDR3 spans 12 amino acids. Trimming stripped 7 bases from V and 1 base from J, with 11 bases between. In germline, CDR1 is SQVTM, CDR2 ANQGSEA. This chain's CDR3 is CSATGESYEQYF. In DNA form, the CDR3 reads TGCAGCGCCACCGGGGAGTCCTACGAGCAGTACTTC.

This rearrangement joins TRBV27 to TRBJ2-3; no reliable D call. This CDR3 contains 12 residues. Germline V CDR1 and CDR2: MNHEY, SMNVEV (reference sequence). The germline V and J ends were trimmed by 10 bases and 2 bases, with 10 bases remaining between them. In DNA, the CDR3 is TGTGCCACCCTTATTCCCACAGATACGCAGTATTTT. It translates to CATLIPTDTQYF.

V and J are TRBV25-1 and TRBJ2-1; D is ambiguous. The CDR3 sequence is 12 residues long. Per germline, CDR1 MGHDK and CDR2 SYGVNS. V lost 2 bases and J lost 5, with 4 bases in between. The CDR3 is CASSEGHNEQFF. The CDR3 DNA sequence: TGTGCCAGCAGTGAAGGGCACAATGAGCAGTTCTTC. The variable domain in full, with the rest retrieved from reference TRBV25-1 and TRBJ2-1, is EADIYQTPRYLVIGTGKKITLECSQTMGHDKMYWYQQDPGMELHLIHYSYGVNSTEKGDLSSESTVSRIRTEHFPLTLESARPSHTSQYLCASSEGHNEQFFGPGTRLTVL.

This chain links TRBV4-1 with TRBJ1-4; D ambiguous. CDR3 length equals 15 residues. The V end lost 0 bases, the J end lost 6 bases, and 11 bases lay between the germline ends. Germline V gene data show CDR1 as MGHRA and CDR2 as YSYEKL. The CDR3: CASSQEIGEDEKLFF. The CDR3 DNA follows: TGCGCCAGCAGCCAAGAAATAGGAGAAGATGAAAAACTGTTTTTT.

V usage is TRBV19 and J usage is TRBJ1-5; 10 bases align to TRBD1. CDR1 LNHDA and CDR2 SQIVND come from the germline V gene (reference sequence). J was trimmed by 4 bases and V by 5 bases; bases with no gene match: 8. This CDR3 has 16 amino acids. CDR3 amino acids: CASSVDRDRGNQPQHF. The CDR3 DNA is TGTGCCAGTAGTGTCGACCGGGACAGGGGAAATCAGCCCCAGCATTTT.

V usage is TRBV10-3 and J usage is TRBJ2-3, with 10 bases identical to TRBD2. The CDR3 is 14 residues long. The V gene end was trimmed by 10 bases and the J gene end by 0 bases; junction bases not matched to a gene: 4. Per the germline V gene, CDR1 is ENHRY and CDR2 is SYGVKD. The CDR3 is CATGSGGSTDTQYF. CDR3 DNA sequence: TGTGCCACCGGTAGCGGGGGGAGCACAGATACGCAGTATTTT.

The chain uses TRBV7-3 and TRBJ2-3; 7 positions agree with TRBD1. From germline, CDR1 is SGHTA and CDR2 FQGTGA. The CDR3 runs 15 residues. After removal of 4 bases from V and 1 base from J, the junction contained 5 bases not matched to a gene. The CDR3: CASSSQGTGTDTQYF. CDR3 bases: TGTGCCAGCAGCTCCCAGGGGACAGGCACAGATACGCAGTATTTT.

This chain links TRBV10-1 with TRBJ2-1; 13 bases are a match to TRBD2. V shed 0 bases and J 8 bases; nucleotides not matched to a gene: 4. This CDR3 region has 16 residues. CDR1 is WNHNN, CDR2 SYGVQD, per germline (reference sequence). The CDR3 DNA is TGCGCCAGCAGTGAGTCCCGACTAGCGGGAGGCTATGAGCAGTTCTTC. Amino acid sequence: CASSESRLAGGYEQFF.

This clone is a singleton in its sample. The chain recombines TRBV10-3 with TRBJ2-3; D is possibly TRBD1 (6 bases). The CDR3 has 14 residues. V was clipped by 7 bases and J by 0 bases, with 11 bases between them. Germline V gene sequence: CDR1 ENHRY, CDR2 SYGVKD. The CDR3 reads CAINAGDSTDTQYF. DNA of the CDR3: TGTGCCATCAACGCAGGGGATAGCACAGATACGCAGTATTTT.

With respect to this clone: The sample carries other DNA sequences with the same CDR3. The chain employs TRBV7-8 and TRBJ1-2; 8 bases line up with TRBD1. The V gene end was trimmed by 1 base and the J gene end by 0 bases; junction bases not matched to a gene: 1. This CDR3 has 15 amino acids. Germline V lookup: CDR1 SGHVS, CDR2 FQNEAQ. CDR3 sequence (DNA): TGTGCCAGCAGCTTAGGGACAGGGCCTAACTATGGCTACACCTTC. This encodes CASSLGTGPNYGYTF.

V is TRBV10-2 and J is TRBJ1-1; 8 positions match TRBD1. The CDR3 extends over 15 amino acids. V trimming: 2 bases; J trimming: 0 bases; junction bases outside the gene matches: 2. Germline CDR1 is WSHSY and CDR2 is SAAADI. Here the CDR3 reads CASSEGQGLNTEAFF. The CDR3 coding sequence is TGCGCCAGCAGTGAGGGACAGGGATTGAACACTGAAGCTTTCTTT.

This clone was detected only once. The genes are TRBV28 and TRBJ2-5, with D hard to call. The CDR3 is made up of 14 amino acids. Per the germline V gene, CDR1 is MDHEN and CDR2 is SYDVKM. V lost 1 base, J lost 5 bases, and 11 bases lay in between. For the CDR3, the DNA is TGTGCCAGCAGTTTATATAAGAGTTGGGAGACCCAGTACTTC. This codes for CASSLYKSWETQYF.

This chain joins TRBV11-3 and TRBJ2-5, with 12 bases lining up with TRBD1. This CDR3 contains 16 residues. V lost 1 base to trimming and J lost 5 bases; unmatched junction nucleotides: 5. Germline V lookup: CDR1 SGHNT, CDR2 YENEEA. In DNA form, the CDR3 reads TGTGCCAGCAGCTTAGCGGGGACAGGGGGCTTGGAGACCCAGTACTTC. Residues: CASSLAGTGGLETQYF.

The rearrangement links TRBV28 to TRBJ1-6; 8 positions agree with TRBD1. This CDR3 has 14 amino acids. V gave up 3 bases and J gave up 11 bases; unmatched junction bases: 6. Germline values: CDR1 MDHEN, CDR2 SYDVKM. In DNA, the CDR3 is TGTGCCAGCAGTTTGACAGGGGATTTGACACCCCTCCACTTT. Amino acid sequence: CASSLTGDLTPLHF.

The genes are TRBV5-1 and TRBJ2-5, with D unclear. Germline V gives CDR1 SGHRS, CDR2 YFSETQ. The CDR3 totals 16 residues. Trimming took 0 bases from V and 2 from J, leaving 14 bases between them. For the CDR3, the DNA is TGCGCCAGCAGCTTGGAATCAGAGGCGTGGCAAGAGACCCAGTACTTC. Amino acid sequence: CASSLESEAWQETQYF.

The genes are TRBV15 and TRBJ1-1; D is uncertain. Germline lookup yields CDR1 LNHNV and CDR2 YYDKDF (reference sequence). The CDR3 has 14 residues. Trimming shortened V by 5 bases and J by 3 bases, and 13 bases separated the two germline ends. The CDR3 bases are TGTGCCACCAGCGCGTTACGCGTGGACACTGAAGCTTTCTTT. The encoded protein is CATSALRVDTEAFF.

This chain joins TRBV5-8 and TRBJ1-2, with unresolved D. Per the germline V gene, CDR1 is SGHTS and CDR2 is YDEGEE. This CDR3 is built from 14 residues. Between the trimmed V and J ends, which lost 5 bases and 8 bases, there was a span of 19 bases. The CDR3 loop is CASREEQLRGGYTF. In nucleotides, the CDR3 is TGTGCCAGCAGGGAAGAACAACTCCGGGGAGGCTACACCTTC. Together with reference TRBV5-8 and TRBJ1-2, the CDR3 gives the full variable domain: EAGVTQSPTHLIKTRGQQATLRCSPISGHTSVYWYQQALGLGLQFLLWYDEGEERNRGNFPPRFSGRQFPNYSSELNVNALELEDSALYLCASREEQLRGGYTFGSGTRLTVV.

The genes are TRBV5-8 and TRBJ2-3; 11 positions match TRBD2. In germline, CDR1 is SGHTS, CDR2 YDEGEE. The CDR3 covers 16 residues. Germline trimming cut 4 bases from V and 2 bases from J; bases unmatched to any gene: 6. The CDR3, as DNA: TGTGCCAGCAGCCTTACTAGCGGGAGTCTCACAGATACGCAGTATTTT. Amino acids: CASSLTSGSLTDTQYF.

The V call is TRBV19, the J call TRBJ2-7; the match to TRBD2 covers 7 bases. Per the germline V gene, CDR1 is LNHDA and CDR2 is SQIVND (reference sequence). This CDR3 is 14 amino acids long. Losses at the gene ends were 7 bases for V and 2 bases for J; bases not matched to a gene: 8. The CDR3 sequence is CASTPASGAYEQYF. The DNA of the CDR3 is TGTGCCAGTACCCCGGCTAGCGGAGCCTACGAGCAGTACTTC.

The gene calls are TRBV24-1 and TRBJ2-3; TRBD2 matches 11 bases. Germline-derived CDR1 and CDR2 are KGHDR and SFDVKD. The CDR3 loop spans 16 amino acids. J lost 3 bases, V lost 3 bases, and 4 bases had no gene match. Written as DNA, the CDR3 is TGTGCCACCAGTGATAATAGCGGGAGGGGGACAGATACGCAGTATTTT. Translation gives CATSDNSGRGTDTQYF.

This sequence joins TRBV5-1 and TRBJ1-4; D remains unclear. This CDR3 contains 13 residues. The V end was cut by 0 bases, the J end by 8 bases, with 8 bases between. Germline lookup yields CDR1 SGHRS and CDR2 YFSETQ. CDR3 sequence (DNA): TGCGCCAGCAGCTTGGACAGCGGGGAAAAACTGTTTTTT. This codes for CASSLDSGEKLFF. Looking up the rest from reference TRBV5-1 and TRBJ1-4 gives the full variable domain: KAGVTQTPRYLIKTRGQQVTLSCSPISGHRSVSWYQQTPGQGLQFLFEYFSETQRNKGNFPGRFSGRQFSNSRSEMNVSTLELGDSALYLCASSLDSGEKLFFGSGTQLSVL.

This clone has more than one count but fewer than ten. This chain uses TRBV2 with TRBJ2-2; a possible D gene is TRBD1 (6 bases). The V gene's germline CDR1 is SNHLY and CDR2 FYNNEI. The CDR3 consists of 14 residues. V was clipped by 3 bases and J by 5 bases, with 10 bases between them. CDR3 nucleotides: TGTGCCAGCAGTGAGGGAAGGGGGACCGGGGAGCTGTTTTTT. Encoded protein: CASSEGRGTGELFF.

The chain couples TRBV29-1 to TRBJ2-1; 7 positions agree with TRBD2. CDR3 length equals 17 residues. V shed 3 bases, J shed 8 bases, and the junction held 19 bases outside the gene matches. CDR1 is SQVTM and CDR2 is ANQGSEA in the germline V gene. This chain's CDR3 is CSVEIGGEGPTGYEQFF. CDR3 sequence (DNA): TGCAGCGTTGAGATTGGGGGGGAGGGACCTACTGGTTATGAGCAGTTCTTC.

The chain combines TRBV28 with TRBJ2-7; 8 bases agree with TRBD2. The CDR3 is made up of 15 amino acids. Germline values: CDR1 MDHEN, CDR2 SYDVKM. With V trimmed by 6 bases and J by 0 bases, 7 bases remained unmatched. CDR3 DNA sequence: TGTGCCAGCAGCCCCCGGGAGGGCCTCTCCTACGAGCAGTACTTC. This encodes CASSPREGLSYEQYF.